The source of this T cell receptor (beta chain) is a study of beta chain features in type 1 diabetes. Sequenced material consisted of expressed TCRB transcripts (all of the isolated RNA was reverse transcribed). Generated by immunoSEQ multiplex PCR, the TCRdb table keeps only in-frame clones and is missing some. Of 600,000 to 650,000 clones listed, roughly 16% were seen once; the top ten hold roughly 0.098%. The origin of this receptor is a man aged 18 to 30 in good health. The sequencing input was naive CD4+ T cells from blood.

In DNA, the CDR3 is TGTGCCAGCGTGTCCGGGACAGGGCGGCGGCCCCAGCATTTT. As protein: CASVSGTGRRPQHF. V is TRBV28 and J is TRBJ1-5; TRBD1 matches 9 bases. The CDR3 loop spans 14 amino acids. Unmatched junction bases numbered 11, after V lost 8 bases and J lost 9 bases. Germline V gene lookup returns CDR1 MDHEN and CDR2 SYDVKM.